The 6 T cell receptor beta chains presented below share a single source sample, sequenced in a study of T-cell reconstitution after alpha-beta-depleted transplantation in children. The authors prepared the TCRbeta library with unique molecular identifiers. TCRdb independently ran MiXCR on the PCR reads; one entry per CDR3 protein. Here the sample spans 400,000 to 500,000 distinct CDR3 sequences, approximately 10% being singletons. The source was PBMCs from the stem cell graft donor, collected from the stem cell graft. Source of these receptors: a human donor who donated a stem cell graft to a child with acute myeloid leukemia.

This clonotype was found a few times. The chain recombines TRBV20-1 with TRBJ1-4, with TRBD1 matching 8 bases. The CDR3 length is 14 residues. With V trimmed by 6 bases and J by 4 bases, 7 bases remained unmatched. Germline loops: CDR1 DFQATT, CDR2 SNEGSKA (reference sequence). The CDR3 region is CSARGTGDNEKLFF. As DNA, the CDR3 is TGCAGTGCCCGGGGGACAGGCGATAATGAAAAACTGTTTTTT.

This clonotype showed up just a few times. The chain couples TRBV5-1 to TRBJ2-7; D may be TRBD2 (5 bases). Trimming removed 0 bases at V and 6 bases at J, with 19 bases between. CDR1 is SGHRS and CDR2 is YFSETQ in the germline V gene. The CDR3 contains 16 residues. The CDR3 DNA reads TGCGCCAGCAGCTTGGCTTCGAGGGAGATCCCTCTCGAGCAGTACTTC. This codes for CASSLASREIPLEQYF.

This rearrangement joins TRBV29-1 to TRBJ2-3; D may match TRBD1 or TRBD2 (5 bases each). The CDR3 sequence is 13 residues long. The V end lost 6 bases, the J end lost 5 bases, and 15 bases lay between the germline ends. Germline V gene lookup returns CDR1 SQVTM and CDR2 ANQGSEA. As DNA, the CDR3 is TGCAGCGTGAGGGGTGCCGTCGGAGATACGCAGTATTTT. This translates into CSVRGAVGDTQYF.

This clonotype appeared a few times. The chain links TRBV14 to TRBJ1-1; unclear D gene. Germline CDR1 and CDR2: SGHDN and FVKESK. V lost 4 bases and J lost 1, with 7 bases in between. The CDR3 has 13 residues. CDR3 bases: TGTGCCAGCAGCCTCCAGTGGAACACTGAAGCTTTCTTT. Translating it yields CASSLQWNTEAFF.

This clonotype was seen ten or more times. The V gene is TRBV12-3 or TRBV12-4, the J gene TRBJ1-1, with TRBD1 as a possible D gene (6 bases). V was trimmed by 3 bases and J by 6 bases, leaving 20 bases between them. The CDR3 is 16 amino acids. The CDR3 sequence: CASSFGPGHGIAEAFF. The CDR3 DNA follows: TGTGCCAGCAGTTTCGGTCCGGGACATGGAATCGCTGAAGCTTTCTTT.

This clonotype occurred many times. V and J are TRBV4-2 and TRBJ2-2, with 8 nucleotides matching TRBD1. The CDR3 covers 16 residues. Germline CDR1 LGHNA, CDR2 YNFKEQ. The J segment lost 2 bases and the V segment lost 6 bases, leaving 8 bases of the junction unmatched. In DNA form, the CDR3 reads TGTGCCAGCAGGGCCCAGGGGGCGGAAAACACCGGGGAGCTGTTTTTT. Protein product: CASRAQGAENTGELFF.